These 18 T cell receptor beta chains originate from one sample sequenced in a study of blood T cells in healthy people across ages. The use of a sample-barcoded 5' primer and a J-beta primer mix characterized a second PCR of roughly 6 to 11 cycles. Using its own MiXCR run on the 5' RACE reads, TCRdb lists one record per CDR3 protein. The sample carries more than 450,000 distinct CDR3 sequences, approximately 26% recorded once. The data also belong to a second study, concerning T cells of mothers and their children.

The sample comprised blood. The receptors were sampled from a boy aged 2 to 9 in good health.

This clonotype showed up just a few times. The chain recombines TRBV7-9 with TRBJ1-4; 10 nucleotides agree with TRBD1. V dropped 3 bases and J dropped 8; count of bases not matched to a gene: 3. CDR1 SEHNR and CDR2 FQNEAQ come from the germline V gene (reference sequence). This CDR3 region has 14 residues. As DNA, the CDR3 is TGTGCCAGCAGCTTGGGGACAGGGGAGGAAAAACTGTTTTTT. Translation gives CASSLGTGEEKLFF.

The genes are TRBV12-3 or TRBV12-4 and TRBJ1-2; D is uncertain. The V and J ends lost 6 bases and 8 bases respectively, with 13 bases between them. The CDR3 length is 12 residues. CDR3 nucleotide sequence: TGTGCCAGCAGCCCCCCGACGGGCGGCTACACCTTC. Its protein is CASSPPTGGYTF.

In this sample, this clonotype turned up a few times. The chain joins TRBV12-3 or TRBV12-4 to TRBJ1-3; D uncertain. V lost 6 bases, J lost 0 bases, and 9 bases lay in between. The CDR3 runs to 14 residues. CDR3 region: CASSRSPSGNTIYF. The DNA of the CDR3 is TGTGCCAGCAGCCGGAGCCCCTCTGGAAACACCATATATTTT.

This clonotype was detected a few times. The CDR3 is CASSRGQVTMNTEAFF. CDR3 sequence (DNA): TGTGCCAGCAGTCGCGGACAGGTCACAATGAACACTGAAGCTTTCTTT. V and J are TRBV7-9 and TRBJ1-1, with TRBD1 matching over 7 bases. The V and J ends lost 6 bases and 0 bases, in that order; junction bases with no gene match: 10. In germline, CDR1 is SEHNR, CDR2 FQNEAQ (reference sequence). The CDR3 runs 16 residues. The full variable domain, its missing parts supplied by reference TRBV7-9 and TRBJ1-1, is DTGVSQNPRHKITKRGQNVTFRCDPISEHNRLYWYRQTLGQGPEFLTYFQNEAQLEKSRLLSDRFSAERPKGSFSTLEIQRTEQGDSAMYLCASSRGQVTMNTEAFFGQGTRLTVV.

The table lists this clonotype with a few counts. The genes are TRBV6-6 and TRBJ2-7; 8 bases are a match to TRBD1. The CDR3 is 14 residues long. Per the germline V gene, CDR1 is MNHNY and CDR2 is SVGAGI (reference sequence). The V segment lost 3 bases and the J segment 2 bases; nucleotides outside the gene matches: 3. CDR3: CASSYQTGAYEQYF. The CDR3 DNA is TGTGCCAGCAGTTATCAGACAGGGGCCTACGAGCAGTACTTC.

This clonotype was observed a handful of times. The V call is TRBV7-7, the J call TRBJ2-5; D unresolved. Matching the DNA end better, TRBJ2-7 makes the J call doubtful. This CDR3 is built from 13 residues. Germline loops: CDR1 SSHAT, CDR2 FNYEAQ (reference sequence). CDR3 bases: TGTGCCAGCAGCCCGTACTTGGGGTTCGAGCAGTACTTC. Translating it yields CASSPYLGFEQYF.

The chain joins TRBV30 to TRBJ2-6, with D tentatively TRBD1 (6 bases). Germline V lookup: CDR1 GTSNPN, CDR2 SVGIG (reference sequence). V was pared by 3 bases and J by 0 bases, with 18 bases between. This CDR3 contains 18 residues. The CDR3: CAWRRPGHLSSGANVLTF. As DNA, the CDR3 is TGTGCCTGGAGGCGACCGGGACACCTAAGCTCTGGGGCCAACGTCCTGACTTTC.

The V call is TRBV7-2, the J call TRBJ2-7; D uncertain. The V end lost 0 bases, the J end lost 11 bases, and 20 bases lay between the germline ends. This CDR3 comprises 15 residues. Germline assignment: CDR1 SGHTA and CDR2 FQGNSA. The CDR3 sequence is CASSLADGPLAWKYF. The CDR3 DNA is TGTGCCAGCAGCTTAGCCGACGGCCCCCTCGCCTGGAAGTACTTC.

The chain carries TRBV7-9 and TRBJ2-7; 7 nucleotides line up with TRBD2. The CDR3 is made up of 15 amino acids. Per the germline V gene, CDR1 is SEHNR and CDR2 is FQNEAQ (reference sequence). J was trimmed by 2 bases and V by 3 bases; bases with no gene match: 7. DNA of the CDR3: TGTGCCAGCAGCTTTGGAAACGGGGGGACCTACGAGCAGTACTTC. Translated: CASSFGNGGTYEQYF.

A few counts support this clonotype. The genes are TRBV28 and TRBJ2-7, with D maybe TRBD2 (5 bases). The ends were cut back, 5 bases at V and 7 bases at J, with 9 bases in the middle. Germline loops: CDR1 MDHEN, CDR2 SYDVKM. CDR3 size: 11 residues. This CDR3 reads CASSPREEQYF. CDR3 in DNA: TGTGCCAGCAGTCCCCGGGAAGAGCAGTACTTC.

CDR3 in amino acids: CARSVRMNTEAFF. The CDR3 nucleotides read TGTGCCAGATCCGTCAGAATGAACACTGAAGCTTTCTTT. The rearrangement links TRBV7-2 to TRBJ1-1; D remains unclear. V gave up 9 bases and J gave up 0 bases, with 11 bases separating them. This CDR3 has 13 residues. Looked up from germline, CDR1 is SGHTA and CDR2 is FQGNSA.

As to this clonotype: Its ends do not fully match the called genes, so a read error is possible. This chain joins TRBV12-3 or TRBV12-4 and TRBJ2-2; 9 positions match TRBD1. The CDR3 is 15 residues long. The CDR3 sequence is CASSIGDRATGELFF. CDR3 sequence (DNA): TGTGCCAGCAGCATCGGGGACAGGGCGACCGGTGAGCTGTTTTTT.

This rearrangement joins TRBV12-3 or TRBV12-4 to TRBJ2-1, with D possibly matching TRBD2 (6 bases). CDR3 size: 17 residues. Deletions cut 0 bases from V and 0 bases from J, with 12 bases between. Here the CDR3 reads CASSLARGDSSYNEQFF. The CDR3 DNA is TGTGCCAGCAGTTTAGCAAGAGGGGACTCCTCCTACAATGAGCAGTTCTTC.

This clonotype was counted a few times. The chain uses TRBV6-4 and TRBJ2-2; 9 bases are shared with TRBD2. The CDR3 is 16 amino acids. The ends lost 4 bases at V and 0 bases at J; junction bases unmatched: 3. CDR1 and CDR2 from the germline V gene are MRHNA and SNTAGT. Here the CDR3 reads CASSVGLASNTGELFF. In DNA, the CDR3 is TGTGCCAGCAGTGTGGGACTAGCATCGAACACCGGGGAGCTGTTTTTT.

This clonotype was observed once. The rearrangement links TRBV2 to TRBJ2-1; 7 positions match TRBD2. The junction had 11 bases not matched to a gene; V was cut back by 4 bases and J by 8 bases. Germline V gives CDR1 SNHLY, CDR2 FYNNEI. The CDR3 is 15 amino acids. CDR3 bases: TGTGCCAGCAGTGGTTTGGCTAGCGGCTGGGATGAGCAGTTCTTC. Translated: CASSGLASGWDEQFF.

This clonotype was detected only a few times. The chain carries TRBV6-6 and TRBJ1-4, with 10 bases fitting TRBD1. With V trimmed by 4 bases and J by 5 bases, 4 bases remained unmatched. Germline CDR1 and CDR2: MNHNY and SVGAGI (reference sequence). This CDR3 contains 15 residues. CDR3 nucleotides: TGTGCCAGCAGTTCCCGGACAGGGGGAAATGAAAAACTGTTTTTT. Protein sequence: CASSSRTGGNEKLFF.

The chain carries TRBV20-1 and TRBJ2-3; perhaps TRBD1 as D (6 bases). Germline assignment: CDR1 DFQATT and CDR2 SNEGSKA (reference sequence). This CDR3 region has 17 residues. Trimming stripped 0 bases from V and 2 bases from J, with 18 bases between. The CDR3 region is CSAREPLTGLNTDTQYF. The CDR3 nucleotides read TGCAGTGCTAGAGAGCCGCTGACAGGCCTAAACACAGATACGCAGTATTTT.

This clonotype was picked up a small number of times. J is TRBJ1-1 and V is TRBV20-1; D remains ambiguous. CDR3 size: 16 residues. V lost 0 bases to trimming and J lost 3 bases, with 17 bases between them. In germline, CDR1 is DFQATT, CDR2 SNEGSKA (reference sequence). The CDR3 DNA reads as TGCAGTGCTAGAGACCACGAATGGTCTGGTGACACTGAAGCTTTCTTT. The encoded protein is CSARDHEWSGDTEAFF.